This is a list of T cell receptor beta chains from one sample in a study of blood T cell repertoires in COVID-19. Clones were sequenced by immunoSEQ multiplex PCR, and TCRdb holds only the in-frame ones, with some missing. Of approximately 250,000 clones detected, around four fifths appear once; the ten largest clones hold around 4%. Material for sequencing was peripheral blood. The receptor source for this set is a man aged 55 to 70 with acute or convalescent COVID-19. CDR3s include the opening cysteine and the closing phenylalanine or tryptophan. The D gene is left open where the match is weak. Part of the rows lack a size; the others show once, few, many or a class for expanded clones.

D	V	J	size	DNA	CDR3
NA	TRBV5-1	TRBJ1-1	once	TGCGCCAGCAGCTTTAGGCCAGGGGATCAAGCTTTCTTT	CASSFRPGDQAFF
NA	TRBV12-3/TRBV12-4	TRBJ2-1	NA	TGTGCCAGCAGTTTAGTTCCCGACTTTAAGCAGTTCTTC	CASSLVPDFKQFF
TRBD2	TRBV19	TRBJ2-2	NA	TGTGCCAGTAGTATAGCCCTAGCGGGGACCGGGGAGCTGTTTTTT	CASSIALAGTGELFF
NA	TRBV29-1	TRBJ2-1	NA	TGCAGCGTTGAAGATCGGGGTAAGGGGCAGTTCTTC	CSVEDRGKGQFF
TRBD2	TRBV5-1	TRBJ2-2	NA	TGCGCCAGCAGCGCCCTAAGCGGGGGGGCCGGGGAGCTGTTTTTT	CASSALSGGAGELFF
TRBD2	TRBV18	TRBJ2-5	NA	TGTGCCAGCTCACCACAGCCTAGCGGGAAACAAGAGACCCAGTACTTC	CASSPQPSGKQETQYF
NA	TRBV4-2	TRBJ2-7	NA	TGTGCCAGCAGCCAAGTCGGAGGGCAGACCTACGAGCAGTACTTC	CASSQVGGQTYEQYF
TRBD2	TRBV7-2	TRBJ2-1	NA	TGTGCCAGCAGCTTAGCGGCGGGAGGGTTCAGGGAGCAGTTCTTC	CASSLAAGGFREQFF
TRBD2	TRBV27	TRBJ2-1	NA	TGTGCCAGCAGTTCTCCCTTAGCGGGAGGCCGATACAATGAGCAGTTCTTC	CASSSPLAGGRYNEQFF
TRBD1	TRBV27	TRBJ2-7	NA	TGTGCCAGCAGTTTGGGGACAGGGGCCTACGAGCAGTACTTC	CASSLGTGAYEQYF
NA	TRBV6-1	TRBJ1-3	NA	TGTGCCAGCAGTGCCTGGACGGCCAAAGCGGTAGACACCATATATTTT	CASSAWTAKAVDTIYF
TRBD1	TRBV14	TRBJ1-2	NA	TGTGCCAGCAGCCGCGCAGGGGGAATCTATGGCTACACCTTC	CASSRAGGIYGYTF
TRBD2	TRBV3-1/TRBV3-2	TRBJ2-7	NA	TGTGCCAGCACCTCAGGGGGGACTAGCGGAGCCTACGAGCAGTACTTC	CASTSGGTSGAYEQYF
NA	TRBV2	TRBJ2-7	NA	TGTGCCAGCTCTCGTCCACCGGGATCCTACGAGCAGTACTTC	CASSRPPGSYEQYF
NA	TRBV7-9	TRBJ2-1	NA	TGTGCCAGCAGCCCCGGGACCTACAATGAGCAGTTCTTC	CASSPGTYNEQFF
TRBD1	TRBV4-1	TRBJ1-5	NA	TGCGCCAGCAGGGGACAGGGGGCTGGCCAGCCCCAGCATTTT	CASRGQGAGQPQHF
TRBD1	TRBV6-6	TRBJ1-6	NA	TGTGCCAGCACCCTGGCAGGGGGTTATAATTCACCCCTCCACTTT	CASTLAGGYNSPLHF
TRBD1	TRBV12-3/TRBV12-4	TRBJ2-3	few	TGTGCCAGCAGTCACAACAGGGGGAACACGCAGTATTTT	CASSHNRGNTQYF
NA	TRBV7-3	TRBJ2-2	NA	TGTGCCAGCAGCTCAACCGGGACAAATGGCACCGGGGAGCTGTTTTTT	CASSSTGTNGTGELFF
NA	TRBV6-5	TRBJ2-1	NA	TGTGCCAGCAGACTTAGGGACTCCTGGTCTGAGCAGTTCTTC	CASRLRDSWSEQFF
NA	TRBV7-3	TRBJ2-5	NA	TGTGCCAGCAGCTTCCGGGGGGCGCGTCGAGAGACCCAGTACTTC	CASSFRGARRETQYF
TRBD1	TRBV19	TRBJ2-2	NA	TGTGCCGGTGGACAGGTCTCAACCGGGGAGCTGTTTTTT	CAGGQVSTGELFF
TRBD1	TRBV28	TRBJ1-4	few	TGTGCCAGCTGTACTCCCGGGACAGGGAATGAAAAACTGTTTTTT	CASCTPGTGNEKLFF
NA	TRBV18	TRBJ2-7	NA	TGTGCCAGCTCACCGGGGGGGGCCGAGCAGTACTTC	CASSPGGAEQYF
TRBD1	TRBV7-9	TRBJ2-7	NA	TGTGCCAGCAGCTCCGGGACAGGACGGGACGAGCAGTACTTC	CASSSGTGRDEQYF
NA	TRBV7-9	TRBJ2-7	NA	TGTGCCAGCAGCTTAGATCTCTACGAGCAGTACTTC	CASSLDLYEQYF
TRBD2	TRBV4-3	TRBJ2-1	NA	TGCGCCAGCAGCCAAGATAGCGGGAGGCCCCATGAGCAGTTCTTC	CASSQDSGRPHEQFF
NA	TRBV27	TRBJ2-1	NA	TGTGCCAGCAGTTTATCCTACCAAAGTGGCAATGAGCAGTTCTTC	CASSLSYQSGNEQFF